A single sample gave rise to the 20 T cell receptor beta chains below, sequenced in a study of T cell changes during pregnancy in multiple sclerosis. Clones were read by immunoSEQ multiplex PCR, and TCRdb kept only the in-frame ones, dropping some. Of tens of thousands of clones listed, around 90% are singletons. Source: peripheral blood, taken in the second trimester of pregnancy. Receptors were obtained from a female donor with multiple sclerosis, enrolled in a pregnancy study.

This sequence joins TRBV11-2 and TRBJ2-7; 9 bases align to TRBD2. The germline V gene has CDR1 SGHAT and CDR2 FQNNGV. This CDR3 has 15 residues. V lost 1 base and J lost 5; bases outside the gene matches: 6. The CDR3 DNA reads TGTGCCAGCAGCTTAGGGCTAGCGGGAATCGACGAGCAGTACTTC. Translated, it gives CASSLGLAGIDEQYF.

This clone was recorded only once. The chain employs TRBV5-6 and TRBJ2-1; 12 bases agree with TRBD2. The CDR3 runs 16 residues. The J segment lost 8 bases and the V segment lost 0 bases, leaving 6 bases of the junction unmatched. CDR1 is SGHDT, CDR2 YYEEEE, per germline. CDR3 region: CASSLGGLAGFYEQFF. In DNA form, the CDR3 reads TGTGCCAGCAGCTTGGGTGGACTAGCGGGATTCTATGAGCAGTTCTTC.

The chain employs TRBV6-5 and TRBJ2-2; 8 bases map to TRBD2. This CDR3 comprises 14 residues. Trimming removed 5 bases from V and 3 bases from J; junction bases left unmatched: 2. Germline V CDR1 and CDR2: MNHEY, SVGAGI. The DNA of the CDR3 is TGTGCCAGCAGTGAACTAGCGGACACCGGGGAGCTGTTTTTT. It specifies CASSELADTGELFF.

The rearrangement links TRBV5-1 to TRBJ2-1, with D possibly TRBD2 on 5 matching bases. The V and J ends lost 2 bases and 4 bases respectively, with 10 bases between them. The V gene's germline CDR1 is SGHRS and CDR2 YFSETQ. The CDR3 covers 14 residues. The CDR3 loop is CASSFRTEYNEQFF. Here the CDR3 DNA reads TGCGCCAGCAGCTTCAGGACTGAGTACAATGAGCAGTTCTTC.

The V gene is TRBV6-5, the J gene TRBJ1-2, with D possibly being TRBD1 (6 bases). V was trimmed by 0 bases and J by 6 bases, leaving 11 bases between them. CDR3 length: 14 residues. The V gene's germline CDR1 is MNHEY and CDR2 SVGAGI. The CDR3 region has the DNA TGTGCCAGCAGTTACTCAGAGGGGGGGAATGGCTACACCTTC. Protein sequence: CASSYSEGGNGYTF.

The chain has TRBV5-1 and TRBJ1-4; TRBD1 agrees at 7 bases. The CDR3 is 14 residues long. Germline V CDR1 and CDR2: SGHRS, YFSETQ. The junction had 3 bases not matched to a gene; V was cut back by 4 bases and J by 3 bases. The CDR3 region is CASSEGQANEKLFF. The CDR3 region has the DNA TGCGCCAGCAGCGAAGGACAGGCTAATGAAAAACTGTTTTTT.

This clone was observed a few times. This chain joins TRBV19 and TRBJ1-2, with 7 bases that match TRBD1. Germline CDR1 reads LNHDA; CDR2 reads SQIVND (reference sequence). Unmatched junction bases numbered 9, after V lost 5 bases and J lost 0 bases. The CDR3 contains 16 residues. CDR3 nucleotide sequence: TGTGCCAGTAGTCGAGCCGCTCAGGGGGCTAACTATGGCTACACCTTC. This gives the protein CASSRAAQGANYGYTF.

The chain recombines TRBV7-2 with TRBJ1-6; 8 bases agree with TRBD1. V lost 4 bases and J lost 7; bases outside the gene matches: 9. Germline CDR1 and CDR2: SGHTA and FQGNSA. The CDR3 consists of 16 residues. CDR3 region: CASSYQPRDRNSPLHF. CDR3 nucleotides: TGTGCCAGCAGCTACCAACCCCGGGACAGGAATTCACCCCTCCACTTT.

The V and J genes are TRBV29-1 and TRBJ2-5; 10 bases agree with TRBD1. The CDR3 sequence is 16 residues long. J lost 4 bases, V lost 4 bases, and 12 bases had no gene match. Per germline, CDR1 SQVTM and CDR2 ANQGSEA. The CDR3 loop reads CSVAGDRGQYGETQYF. The DNA for the CDR3 is TGCAGCGTTGCCGGAGACAGGGGGCAATACGGAGAGACCCAGTACTTC.

J is TRBJ2-1 and V is TRBV27; TRBD2 might be the D (6 bases). CDR3 size: 14 residues. The V and J ends lost 4 bases and 0 bases respectively, with 7 bases between them. The germline CDR1 and CDR2 sequences are MNHEY and SMNVEV (reference sequence). The CDR3 DNA sequence: TGTGCCAGCAGTTGGGGGGACTCCTACAATGAGCAGTTCTTC. Translation: CASSWGDSYNEQFF.

The rearrangement links TRBV19 to TRBJ2-7; 9 bases agree with TRBD1. There are 15 residues in the CDR3. V was pared by 7 bases and J by 2 bases, with 9 bases of the junction left unmatched. Germline CDR1 and CDR2: LNHDA and SQIVND (reference sequence). Here the CDR3 DNA reads TGTGCCAGTACCCCTGGGACAGGGAAGACCTACGAGCAGTACTTC. Its protein is CASTPGTGKTYEQYF.

Comment on this clone: The junction does not match germline at one end; this may be a read error. This chain joins TRBV5-1 and TRBJ2-7; D remains ambiguous. The CDR3 contains 15 residues. Germline values: CDR1 SGHRS, CDR2 YFSETQ. The CDR3 DNA follows: TGCGCCAGCAGCTTGGTTAGTACCGCCGGGTCTCCAACCCACTTC. This encodes CASSLVSTAGSPTHF.

This clone was detected once. This chain connects TRBV6-1 to TRBJ1-5, with D maybe TRBD1 (5 bases). The V gene's germline CDR1 is MNHNS and CDR2 SASEGT. The CDR3 runs 13 residues. V was clipped by 6 bases and J by 1 base, with 7 bases between them. In DNA, the CDR3 is TGTGCCAGCAGAGACAGAAGCAATCAGCCCCAGCATTTT. Its protein product is CASRDRSNQPQHF.

The V and J genes are TRBV7-9 and TRBJ1-2, with a weak D call TRBD1 (5 bases). This CDR3 has 16 amino acids. Germline V lookup: CDR1 SEHNR, CDR2 FQNEAQ (reference sequence). V lost 10 bases, J lost 7 bases, and 28 bases lay in between. CDR3 in DNA: TGTGCCATCACCGTAGGGGCGCTGGACGGGTTTCTTGGCTACACCTTC. Translated: CAITVGALDGFLGYTF. The full variable domain, completed using reference TRBV7-9 and TRBJ1-2, is DTGVSQNPRHKITKRGQNVTFRCDPISEHNRLYWYRQTLGQGPEFLTYFQNEAQLEKSRLLSDRFSAERPKGSFSTLEIQRTEQGDSAMYLCAITVGALDGFLGYTFGSGTRLTVV.

The genes are TRBV9 and TRBJ2-2; TRBD2 matches 11 bases. There are 15 residues in the CDR3. V was pared by 3 bases and J by 5 bases, with 3 bases of the junction left unmatched. The germline V gene encodes CDR1 SGDLS and CDR2 YYNGEE. The CDR3 reads CASSGRLAGTGELFF. The CDR3 nucleotides read TGTGCCAGCAGCGGTCGACTAGCGGGAACCGGGGAGCTGTTTTTT. Combining the CDR3 with reference TRBV9 and TRBJ2-2 gives the whole variable domain DSGVTQTPKHLITATGQRVTLRCSPRSGDLSVYWYQQSLDQGLQFLIQYYNGEERAKGNILERFSAQQFPDLHSELNLSSLELGDSALYFCASSGRLAGTGELFFGEGSRLTVL.

The chain employs TRBV28 and TRBJ2-5; 12 bases are a match to TRBD2. There are 16 residues in the CDR3. J was trimmed by 2 bases and V by 6 bases; bases with no gene match: 7. Germline CDR1 is MDHEN and CDR2 is SYDVKM. The CDR3: CASSLGLAGLQETQYF. As DNA, the CDR3 is TGTGCCAGCAGCCTGGGACTAGCGGGTCTACAAGAGACCCAGTACTTC.

This clone appeared a single time. The chain uses TRBV2 and TRBJ2-5; a possible D gene is TRBD1 (5 bases). V was clipped by 8 bases and J by 5 bases, with 15 bases between them. Per the germline V gene, CDR1 is SNHLY and CDR2 is FYNNEI. This CDR3 is built from 13 residues. This CDR3 is CASLRQSLETQYF. The CDR3 DNA reads as TGTGCCAGCTTAAGACAGTCATTGGAGACCCAGTACTTC.

The chain combines TRBV7-8 with TRBJ2-2; a weak D match, TRBD2 (5 bases). The CDR3 covers 16 residues. V lost 3 bases to trimming and J lost 2 bases, with 13 bases between them. Per the germline V gene, CDR1 is SGHVS and CDR2 is FQNEAQ. CDR3 in amino acids: CASSLTEGLNTGELFF. The CDR3 region has the DNA TGTGCCAGCAGCTTGACTGAGGGTTTAAACACCGGGGAGCTGTTTTTT.

The chain is built from TRBV6-1 and TRBJ2-5; D perhaps matches TRBD1 (5 bases). Looked up from germline, CDR1 is MNHNS and CDR2 is SASEGT. The V and J ends lost 0 bases and 3 bases respectively, with 17 bases between them. This CDR3 is built from 17 residues. The CDR3 sequence: CASSEAFAGPPEETQYF. CDR3 nucleotide sequence: TGTGCCAGCAGTGAAGCGTTCGCAGGGCCCCCGGAAGAGACCCAGTACTTC.

The chain is built from TRBV29-1 and TRBJ2-1; no clear D gene. V was shortened by 2 bases and J by 10 bases, with 9 bases between the two germline ends. The CDR3 extends over 11 amino acids. Germline CDR1 SQVTM, CDR2 ANQGSEA. The CDR3 coding sequence is TGCAGCGTTGAAAAAGTAACAGAGCAGTTCTTC. This gives the protein CSVEKVTEQFF.